What follows describes a single T cell receptor beta chain. This sample was included in a study of T cell changes during pregnancy in multiple sclerosis. This table comes from immunoSEQ multiplex PCR, and its TCRdb copy is limited to in-frame clones, with some not included. Among over 50,000 clones listed, 75% to 90% were seen once. This receptor was obtained from a female donor in good health, enrolled as a control in a pregnancy study. The material was peripheral blood, obtained in the first trimester of pregnancy.

The CDR3 bases are TGTGCCAGCAGCCCCCAGGGACTAGCCTACGAGCAGTACTTC. Amino acid sequence: CASSPQGLAYEQYF. The V gene is TRBV13, the J gene TRBJ2-7, with TRBD2 matching 8 bases. With 5 bases clipped from V and 2 bases from J, the junction kept 5 bases outside the gene matches. The CDR3 is made up of 14 amino acids. Germline CDR1 is PRHDT and CDR2 is FYEKMQ (reference sequence). Full variable domain (missing parts from reference TRBV13 and TRBJ2-7): AAGVIQSPRHLIKEKRETATLKCYPIPRHDTVYWYQQGPGQDPQFLISFYEKMQSDKGSIPDRFSAQQFSDYHSELNMSSLELGDSALYFCASSPQGLAYEQYFGPGTRLTVT.